This T cell receptor beta chain was sequenced for a study of T cell changes during pregnancy in multiple sclerosis. Trimming took 0 bases from V and 3 from J, leaving 10 bases between them. The length of the CDR3 is 15 residues. Per germline, CDR1 SGHDT and CDR2 YYEEEE. Clones were read by immunoSEQ multiplex PCR, and TCRdb kept only the in-frame ones, dropping some. The sample has 20,000 to 25,000 clones; 80% to 95% are singletons. This sequence was found in a female donor with multiple sclerosis, enrolled in a pregnancy study. The chain recombines TRBV5-6 with TRBJ1-5; possibly TRBD1 for D (6 bases). The source was CD8+ T cells from peripheral blood mononuclear cells, collected in the third trimester of pregnancy. The chain's CDR3 is CASSLGTAFNQPQHF. The CDR3 DNA is TGTGCCAGCAGCTTGGGGACAGCCTTCAATCAGCCCCAGCATTTT. The variable domain in full, completed from reference TRBV5-6 and TRBJ1-5, reads DAGVTQSPTHLIKTRGQQVTLRCSPKSGHDTVSWYQQALGQGPQFIFQYYEEEERQRGNFPDRFSGHQFPNYSSELNVNALLLGDSALYLCASSLGTAFNQPQHFGDGTRLSIL.